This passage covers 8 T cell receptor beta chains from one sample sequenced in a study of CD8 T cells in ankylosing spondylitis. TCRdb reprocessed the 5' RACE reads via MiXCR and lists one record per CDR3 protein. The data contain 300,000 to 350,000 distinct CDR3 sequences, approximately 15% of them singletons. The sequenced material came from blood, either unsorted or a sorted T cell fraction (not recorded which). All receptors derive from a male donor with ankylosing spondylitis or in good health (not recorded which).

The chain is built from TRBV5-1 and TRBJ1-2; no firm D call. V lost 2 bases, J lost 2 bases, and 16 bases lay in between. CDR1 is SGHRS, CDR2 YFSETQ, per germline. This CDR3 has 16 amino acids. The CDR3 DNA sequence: TGCGCCAGCAGCTTTGGTCCCGGCAGCCCCAACTATGGCTACACCTTC. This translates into CASSFGPGSPNYGYTF.

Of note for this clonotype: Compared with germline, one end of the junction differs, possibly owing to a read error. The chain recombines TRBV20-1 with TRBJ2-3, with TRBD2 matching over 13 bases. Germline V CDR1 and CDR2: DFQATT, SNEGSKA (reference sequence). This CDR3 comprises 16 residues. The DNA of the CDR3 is TGCTGTGCTAGGGGACTAGCGGGGTCTAGCACAGATACGCAGTATTTT. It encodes CCARGLAGSSTDTQYF.

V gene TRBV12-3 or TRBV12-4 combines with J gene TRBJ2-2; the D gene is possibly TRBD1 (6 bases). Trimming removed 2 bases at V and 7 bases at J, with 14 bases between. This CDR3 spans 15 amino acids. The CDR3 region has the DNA TGTGCCAGCAGTTTATCCCAGGGGAAGGTCGGGGAGCTGTTTTTT. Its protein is CASSLSQGKVGELFF.

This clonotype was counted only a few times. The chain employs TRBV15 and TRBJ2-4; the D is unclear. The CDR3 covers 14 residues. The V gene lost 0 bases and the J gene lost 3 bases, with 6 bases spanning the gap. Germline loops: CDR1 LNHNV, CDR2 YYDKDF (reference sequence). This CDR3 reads CATSRDPNKNIQYF. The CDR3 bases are TGTGCCACCAGCAGAGATCCTAACAAAAACATTCAGTACTTC.

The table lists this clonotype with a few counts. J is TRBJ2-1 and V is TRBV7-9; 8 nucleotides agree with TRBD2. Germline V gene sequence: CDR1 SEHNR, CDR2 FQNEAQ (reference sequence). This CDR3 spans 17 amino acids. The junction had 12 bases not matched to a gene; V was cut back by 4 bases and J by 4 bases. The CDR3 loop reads CASSYPGGERGYNEQFF. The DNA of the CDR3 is TGTGCCAGCAGCTACCCTGGGGGAGAGCGGGGGTACAATGAGCAGTTCTTC.

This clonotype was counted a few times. The DNA for the CDR3 is TGTGCCAGCAGTCGGACGGGGGCGAGGATGGATACGCAGTATTTT. The encoded protein is CASSRTGARMDTQYF. This chain uses TRBV6-1 with TRBJ2-3; the D call may be TRBD1 or TRBD2 (6 bases each). V was pared by 5 bases and J by 6 bases, with 18 bases between. The CDR3 covers 15 residues. Germline V gene data show CDR1 as MNHNS and CDR2 as SASEGT.

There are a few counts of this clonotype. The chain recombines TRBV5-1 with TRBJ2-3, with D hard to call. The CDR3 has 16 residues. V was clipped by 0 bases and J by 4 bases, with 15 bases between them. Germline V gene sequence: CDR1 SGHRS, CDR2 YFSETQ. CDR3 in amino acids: CASSLDHPDPPDTQYF. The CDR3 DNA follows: TGCGCCAGCAGCTTGGACCATCCCGACCCCCCAGATACGCAGTATTTT.

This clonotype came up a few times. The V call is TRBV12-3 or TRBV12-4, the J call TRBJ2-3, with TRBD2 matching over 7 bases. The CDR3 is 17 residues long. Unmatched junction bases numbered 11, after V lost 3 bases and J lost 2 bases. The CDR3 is CASSFGSWLAATDTQYF. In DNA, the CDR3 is TGTGCCAGCAGTTTTGGTTCTTGGCTAGCGGCCACAGATACGCAGTATTTT.